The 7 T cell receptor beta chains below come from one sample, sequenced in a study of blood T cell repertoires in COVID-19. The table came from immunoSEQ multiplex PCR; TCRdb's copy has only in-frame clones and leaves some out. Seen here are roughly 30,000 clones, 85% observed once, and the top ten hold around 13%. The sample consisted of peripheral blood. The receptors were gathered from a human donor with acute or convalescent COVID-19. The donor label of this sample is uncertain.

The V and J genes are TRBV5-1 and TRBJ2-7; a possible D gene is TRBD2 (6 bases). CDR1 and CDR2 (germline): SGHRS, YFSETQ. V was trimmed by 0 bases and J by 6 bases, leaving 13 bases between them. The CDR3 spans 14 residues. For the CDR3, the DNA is TGCGCCAGCAGCTTGGGGTTGGGGGACTCCGAGCAGTACTTC. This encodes CASSLGLGDSEQYF.

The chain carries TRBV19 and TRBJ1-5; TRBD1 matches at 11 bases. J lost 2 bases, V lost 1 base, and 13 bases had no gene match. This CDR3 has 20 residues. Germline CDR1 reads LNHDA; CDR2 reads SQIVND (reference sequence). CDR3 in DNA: TGTGCCAGTAGTATAGGGCCAATAAGGACAGGGGGCTTGGGCAATCAGCCCCAGCATTTT. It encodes CASSIGPIRTGGLGNQPQHF.

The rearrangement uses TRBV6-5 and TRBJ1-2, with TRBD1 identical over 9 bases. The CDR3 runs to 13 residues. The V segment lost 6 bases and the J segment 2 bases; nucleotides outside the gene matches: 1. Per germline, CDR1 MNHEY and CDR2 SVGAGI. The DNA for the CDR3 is TGTGCCAGCAGGGGGACAGGGAACTATGGCTACACCTTC. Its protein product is CASRGTGNYGYTF.

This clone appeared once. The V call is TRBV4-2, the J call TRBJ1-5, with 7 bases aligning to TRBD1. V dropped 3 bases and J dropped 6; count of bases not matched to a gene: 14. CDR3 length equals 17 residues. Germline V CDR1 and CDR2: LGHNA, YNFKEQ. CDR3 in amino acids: CASSQDGVQGDGQPQHF. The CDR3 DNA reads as TGTGCCAGCAGCCAGGACGGAGTCCAGGGGGACGGTCAGCCCCAGCATTTT.

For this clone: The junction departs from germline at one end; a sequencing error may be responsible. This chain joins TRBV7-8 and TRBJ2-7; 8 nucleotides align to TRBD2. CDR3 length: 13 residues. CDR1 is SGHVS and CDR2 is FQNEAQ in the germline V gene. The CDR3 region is CASSAQTQLADTF. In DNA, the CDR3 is TGTGCCAGCAGCGCCCAGACCCAACTAGCGGACACGTTC.

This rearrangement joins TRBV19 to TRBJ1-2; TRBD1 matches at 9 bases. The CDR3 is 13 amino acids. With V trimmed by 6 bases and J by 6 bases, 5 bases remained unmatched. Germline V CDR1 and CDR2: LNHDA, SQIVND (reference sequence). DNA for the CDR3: TGTGCCAGTAGCCCGGGACAGGGACATGGCTACACCTTC. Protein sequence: CASSPGQGHGYTF.

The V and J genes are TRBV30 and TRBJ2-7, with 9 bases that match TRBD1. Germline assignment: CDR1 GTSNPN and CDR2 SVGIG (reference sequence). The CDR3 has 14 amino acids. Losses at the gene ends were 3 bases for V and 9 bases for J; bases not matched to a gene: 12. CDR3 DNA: TGTGCCTGGAGCCTCCGGGACAGGGAGTCGGGGCAGTACTTC. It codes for CAWSLRDRESGQYF.